Presented here are 29 T cell receptor beta chains from one specimen sequenced in a study of T-cell memory formation after mild COVID-19. A single record per CDR3 protein comes from TCRdb applying MiXCR to the 5' RACE reads. The table includes approximately 560,000 distinct CDR3 sequences, roughly 17% detected once. The source material was PBMCs or a T cell subset sorted from them (not recorded which). These receptor sequences come from an adult woman who had mild COVID-19 (a few samples of this study predate the infection). Cell type and time point are not known.

The sample holds a few counts of this clonotype. The chain joins TRBV12-3 or TRBV12-4 to TRBJ1-2; D call uncertain. V was shortened by 6 bases and J by 8 bases, with 19 bases between the two germline ends. CDR3 size: 14 residues. The CDR3 sequence: CASSRFGRASGYTF. In nucleotides, the CDR3 is TGTGCCAGCAGCCGTTTTGGTCGGGCGAGCGGCTACACCTTC.

This clonotype was detected ten times or more. The chain is built from TRBV5-1 and TRBJ2-2; D is unclear. This CDR3 comprises 12 residues. Germline values: CDR1 SGHRS, CDR2 YFSETQ. V lost 1 base and J lost 6, with 4 bases in between. The CDR3, as DNA: TGCGCCAGCAGCTTGTCGGCCGGGGAGCTGTTTTTT. This gives the protein CASSLSAGELFF.

The chain uses TRBV19 and TRBJ2-1; D gene uncertain. The CDR3 has 13 residues. Germline V gives CDR1 LNHDA, CDR2 SQIVND (reference sequence). Trimming took 4 bases from V and 8 from J, leaving 12 bases between them. CDR3 coding DNA: TGTGCCAGTAGTACCCACATTAACTATGAGCAGTTCTTC. Its protein product is CASSTHINYEQFF.

This clonotype was recorded a few times. This sequence joins TRBV4-2 and TRBJ2-1, with D perhaps assigned TRBD1 or TRBD2 (5 bases each). The CDR3 runs 17 residues. The germline gives CDR1 LGHNA, CDR2 YNFKEQ. V lost 5 bases and J 14 bases, leaving 31 bases between the germline ends. CDR3 region: CASSMGPAGIRPDGKFF. DNA of the CDR3: TGTGCCAGCAGCATGGGACCAGCAGGGATCCGACCCGATGGGAAGTTCTTC.

This clonotype was recorded a few times. This chain links TRBV5-1 with TRBJ2-5, with no clear D. Per the germline V gene, CDR1 is SGHRS and CDR2 is YFSETQ. V lost 4 bases, J lost 3 bases, and 10 bases lay in between. This CDR3 is built from 13 residues. The CDR3 sequence: CASSPSPEETQYF. The CDR3 DNA reads as TGCGCCAGCAGCCCCAGTCCCGAAGAGACCCAGTACTTC.

This clonotype showed up just a few times. CDR3 DNA sequence: TGCAGTGCTAGAGACGGGAGGCGGGAGGAAGCGGATACGCAGTATTTT. This translates into CSARDGRREEADTQYF. The chain has TRBV20-1 and TRBJ2-3, with 8 bases that match TRBD2. CDR3 size: 16 residues. V shed 0 bases and J 6 bases; nucleotides not matched to a gene: 11. Germline CDR1 DFQATT, CDR2 SNEGSKA (reference sequence).

This clonotype was detected ten times or more. The V call is TRBV24-1, the J call TRBJ2-1; D not certain. Trimming pared 5 bases from V and 2 bases from J, leaving 18 bases between. The CDR3 totals 17 residues. The germline V gene encodes CDR1 KGHDR and CDR2 SFDVKD. In nucleotides, the CDR3 is TGTGCCACCAGTGCGGTCCCGTCAACCGCGACCTACAATGAGCAGTTCTTC. Translated, it gives CATSAVPSTATYNEQFF.

In this sample, this clonotype turned up a few times. The J gene is TRBJ1-1, the V gene TRBV7-2, with 8 bases that match TRBD1. Germline CDR1 SGHTA, CDR2 FQGNSA. V shed 3 bases, J shed 5 bases, and the junction held 8 bases outside the gene matches. This CDR3 is 15 amino acids long. The CDR3 sequence is CASSLAQGAFTEAFF. CDR3 nucleotides: TGTGCCAGCAGCTTGGCTCAGGGGGCTTTTACTGAAGCTTTCTTT.

This clonotype was counted only a few times. The rearrangement uses TRBV4-1 and TRBJ2-1; D possibly corresponds to TRBD2 (6 bases). Germline loops: CDR1 MGHRA, CDR2 YSYEKL. This CDR3 is built from 17 residues. Trimming took off 0 bases at V and 3 bases at J, with 15 bases between the two ends. CDR3 DNA: TGCGCCAGCAGCCAAGATCGGTACGGGGGAGGCTACAATGAGCAGTTCTTC. Protein: CASSQDRYGGGYNEQFF.

The chain has TRBV24-1 and TRBJ1-2, with no clear D. Trimming removed 4 bases from V and 6 bases from J, with 14 bases in between. CDR1 and CDR2 (germline): KGHDR, SFDVKD. The CDR3 runs 14 residues. The CDR3 sequence is CATSEPDFAHGYTF. The CDR3 DNA reads as TGTGCCACCAGTGAGCCGGACTTTGCCCATGGCTACACCTTC.

This clonotype was found a few times. The rearrangement joins TRBV29-1 to TRBJ2-1; D unresolved. CDR3 length equals 13 residues. In germline, CDR1 is SQVTM, CDR2 ANQGSEA. The V end lost 0 bases, the J end lost 6 bases, and 9 bases lay between the germline ends. This chain's CDR3 is CSVEESRGNEQFF. In DNA, the CDR3 is TGCAGCGTTGAAGAGTCAAGAGGCAATGAGCAGTTCTTC.

V is TRBV6-6 and J is TRBJ2-5; perhaps TRBD2 as D (5 bases). V lost 7 bases to trimming and J lost 5 bases, with 14 bases between them. The CDR3 sequence is 13 residues long. Germline V gene lookup returns CDR1 MNHNY and CDR2 SVGAGI (reference sequence). CDR3 sequence: CASNRAGMETQYF. Here the CDR3 DNA reads TGTGCCAGCAACAGAGCCGGGATGGAGACCCAGTACTTC.

This clonotype was recorded a few times. J is TRBJ2-7 and V is TRBV6-5, with 9 bases fitting TRBD2. This CDR3 region has 14 residues. Germline CDR1 is MNHEY and CDR2 is SVGAGI. J lost 4 bases, V lost 8 bases, and 9 bases had no gene match. The CDR3, as DNA: TGTGCCAGCCAGGAGGGGACTAGCAGTTACGAGCAGTACTTC. It yields the protein CASQEGTSSYEQYF.

The chain combines TRBV20-1 with TRBJ2-3; the match to TRBD2 covers 10 bases. There are 18 residues in the CDR3. CDR1 DFQATT and CDR2 SNEGSKA come from the germline V gene (reference sequence). The trim removed 3 bases at V and 5 bases at J, leaving 17 bases unmatched. The CDR3 bases are TGCAGTGCTAGCTCGCCTAGCGGGAGTGTTACCAGAGGAGATACGCAGTATTTT. It specifies CSASSPSGSVTRGDTQYF.

The rearrangement joins TRBV4-2 to TRBJ2-7; the match to TRBD2 covers 8 bases. The CDR3 has 15 amino acids. From germline, CDR1 is LGHNA and CDR2 YNFKEQ. Trimming took 5 bases from V and 7 from J; bases not matched to a gene: 13. CDR3 protein: CASSYQREYWEEQYF. The CDR3 region has the DNA TGTGCCAGCAGCTACCAGCGGGAGTATTGGGAGGAGCAGTACTTC.

The chain links TRBV30 to TRBJ1-2; perhaps TRBD1 as D (5 bases). Germline-derived CDR1 and CDR2 are GTSNPN and SVGIG (reference sequence). This CDR3 is built from 14 residues. Between the trimmed V and J ends, which lost 3 bases and 4 bases, there was a span of 15 bases. This CDR3 reads CAWSPGGAGYGYTF. CDR3 nucleotides: TGTGCCTGGAGCCCCGGCGGGGCGGGCTATGGCTACACCTTC.

This clonotype was seen a few times. CDR3 coding DNA: TGTGCCAGCAGCACGAACCGGGGGGCCGGGAGGTCGGAGACCCAGTACTTC. Translated: CASSTNRGAGRSETQYF. The chain combines TRBV5-5 with TRBJ2-5; D is possibly TRBD2 (7 bases). Trimming stripped 4 bases from V and 5 bases from J, with 24 bases between. The CDR3 length is 17 residues. From germline, CDR1 is SGHKS and CDR2 YYEKEE (reference sequence).

The V call is TRBV25-1, the J call TRBJ2-7; possibly TRBD1 for D (5 bases). The CDR3 length is 14 residues. In germline, CDR1 is MGHDK, CDR2 SYGVNS. V was clipped by 5 bases and J by 3 bases, with 14 bases between them. The CDR3 DNA reads as TGTGCCAGCAGTCAACAGGTAATAGACTACGAGCAGTACTTC. Translated, it gives CASSQQVIDYEQYF.

J is TRBJ2-1 and V is TRBV7-3, with 7 bases that match TRBD2. The V and J ends lost 2 bases and 7 bases, in that order; junction bases with no gene match: 5. CDR1 SGHTA and CDR2 FQGTGA come from the germline V gene. The CDR3 totals 14 residues. The CDR3 DNA reads as TGTGCCAGCAGCTTAGGGGGAGGGCAAAATGAGCAGTTCTTC. This sequence encodes CASSLGGGQNEQFF.

The chain carries TRBV6-2 or TRBV6-3 and TRBJ2-2; the D gene is possibly TRBD1 (6 bases). The V end was cut by 7 bases, the J end by 9 bases, with 18 bases between. Germline-derived CDR1 and CDR2 are MNHEY and SVGEGT. The CDR3 runs 14 residues. The CDR3, as DNA: TGTGCCAGCATCTCCAGGGGAACCCCGCGGGAGCTGTTTTTT. It translates to CASISRGTPRELFF.

The rearrangement joins TRBV6-5 to TRBJ2-3; D gene ambiguous. Trimming removed 2 bases at V and 4 bases at J, with 10 bases between. The CDR3 covers 14 residues. Germline V gene sequence: CDR1 MNHEY, CDR2 SVGAGI. The CDR3 DNA is TGTGCCAGCAGTTACGGGCCTCCGCCAGATACGCAGTATTTT. Its protein product is CASSYGPPPDTQYF.

This clonotype was seen a handful of times. The chain employs TRBV4-3 and TRBJ2-7; D possibly corresponds to TRBD2 (6 bases). The germline V and J ends were trimmed by 4 bases and 7 bases, with 20 bases remaining between them. Germline assignment: CDR1 LGHNA and CDR2 YSLEER. This CDR3 is 15 amino acids long. CDR3 sequence: CASSPLHGSLEEQYF. CDR3 DNA sequence: TGCGCCAGCAGCCCCCTCCACGGGAGTTTGGAGGAGCAGTACTTC.

The CDR3 bases are TGCGCCAGCAGCCAAGGGGCGGCGGCGAACACCGGGGAGCTGTTTTTT. This codes for CASSQGAAANTGELFF. The chain combines TRBV4-3 with TRBJ2-2; D not resolved. Per the germline V gene, CDR1 is LGHNA and CDR2 is YSLEER. Trimming left V 1 base short and J 0 bases short, with 9 bases between. The CDR3 consists of 16 residues.

A few counts support this clonotype. The J gene is TRBJ1-2, the V gene TRBV12-3 or TRBV12-4; D perhaps matches TRBD1 (5 bases). The CDR3 is 12 residues long. Deletions cut 5 bases from V and 4 bases from J, with 8 bases between. Here the CDR3 DNA reads TGTGCCAGCAGTGATGACAGCTATGGCTACACCTTC. Residues: CASSDDSYGYTF.

V gene TRBV7-2 combines with J gene TRBJ2-5; D gene unclear. The CDR3 has 14 amino acids. V dropped 1 base and J dropped 5 bases, with 11 bases sitting between them. The germline V gene has CDR1 SGHTA and CDR2 FQGNSA. CDR3 bases: TGTGCCAGCAGCTTAGAGGGCAGCTGGGAGACCCAGTACTTC. Its protein product is CASSLEGSWETQYF. Full variable domain (missing parts from reference TRBV7-2 and TRBJ2-5): GAGVSQSPSNKVTEKGKDVELRCDPISGHTALYWYRQSLGQGLEFLIYFQGNSAPDKSGLPSDRFSAERTGGSVSTLTIQRTQQEDSAVYLCASSLEGSWETQYFGPGTRLLVL.

This clonotype was observed a handful of times. The CDR3 reads CAWTNLVGGDEQYF. The CDR3 bases are TGTGCCTGGACCAACTTAGTGGGGGGCGACGAGCAGTACTTC. The rearrangement links TRBV30 to TRBJ2-7; D possibly uses TRBD1 or TRBD2 (6 bases each). CDR1 and CDR2 (germline): GTSNPN, SVGIG (reference sequence). Trimming cost V 4 bases and J 5 bases, with 18 bases left between them. The CDR3 runs 14 residues.

The chain has TRBV4-1 and TRBJ2-5; the D gene is possibly TRBD2 (6 bases). Germline CDR1 MGHRA, CDR2 YSYEKL. Trimming pared 3 bases from V and 5 bases from J, leaving 16 bases between. The CDR3 loop spans 15 amino acids. Here the CDR3 DNA reads TGCGCCAGCAGCCAGTGGCGGGGAACCTTGGAGACCCAGTACTTC. It encodes CASSQWRGTLETQYF.

This clonotype was counted only a few times. J is TRBJ2-6 and V is TRBV5-1, with 9 bases matching TRBD1. There are 18 residues in the CDR3. V lost 3 bases and J lost 3; bases outside the gene matches: 10. CDR1 is SGHRS and CDR2 is YFSETQ in the germline V gene. This CDR3 is CASSSDTGGVFGANVLTF. DNA for the CDR3: TGCGCCAGCAGCTCTGACACAGGGGGCGTATTTGGGGCCAACGTCCTGACTTTC.

This clonotype was seen only a few times. The V call is TRBV9, the J call TRBJ1-1, with TRBD1 as a possible D gene (5 bases). CDR3 length equals 15 residues. The V end lost 0 bases, the J end lost 1 base, and 10 bases lay between the germline ends. Germline-derived CDR1 and CDR2 are SGDLS and YYNGEE. The CDR3 loop is CASSVDGGTNTEAFF. For the CDR3, the DNA is TGTGCCAGCAGCGTAGATGGGGGAACGAACACTGAAGCTTTCTTT.